Below are 3 T cell receptor beta chains sequenced from a single sample in a study of radiation and T cells in renal cell carcinoma. Noted time point: baseline pretreatment blood. As to treatment: 15 Gy SBRT to primary tumor, nephrectomy 4 weeks later. Method: immunoSEQ multiplex PCR; TCRdb's copy keeps in-frame clones and lacks some. In the table there are approximately 51,000 clones, 75% to 85% of which are singletons. The sample here was blood, taken from a patient whose treatment included radiotherapy and nephrectomy. These receptor sequences come from a woman aged 70 to 79 with renal cell carcinoma.

This clone was counted a few times. V gene TRBV5-1 combines with J gene TRBJ2-7, with TRBD1 as a possible D gene (5 bases). The ends were cut back, 0 bases at V and 2 bases at J, with 12 bases in the middle. Per germline, CDR1 SGHRS and CDR2 YFSETQ. CDR3 size: 15 residues. The CDR3 region is CASSLGGRAAYEQYF. The CDR3 DNA sequence: TGCGCCAGCAGCTTGGGGGGCAGGGCGGCCTACGAGCAGTACTTC.

This clone appeared once. The genes are TRBV5-1 and TRBJ2-7; perhaps D is TRBD1 or TRBD2 (5 bases each). The germline CDR1 and CDR2 sequences are SGHRS and YFSETQ. This CDR3 contains 14 residues. The V end was cut by 5 bases, the J end by 3 bases, with 15 bases between. In DNA, the CDR3 is TGCGCCAGCAGGGGCCGAGGGGAAAACTACGAGCAGTACTTC. Translated: CASRGRGENYEQYF.

This sequence joins TRBV19 and TRBJ2-1; D remains unclear. CDR1 is LNHDA, CDR2 SQIVND, per germline (reference sequence). CDR3 size: 14 residues. V lost 2 bases and J 7 bases, leaving 12 bases between the germline ends. The CDR3 DNA sequence: TGTGCCAGTAGTATAATGGGCCCGTTGAATGAGCAGTTCTTC. It yields the protein CASSIMGPLNEQFF.